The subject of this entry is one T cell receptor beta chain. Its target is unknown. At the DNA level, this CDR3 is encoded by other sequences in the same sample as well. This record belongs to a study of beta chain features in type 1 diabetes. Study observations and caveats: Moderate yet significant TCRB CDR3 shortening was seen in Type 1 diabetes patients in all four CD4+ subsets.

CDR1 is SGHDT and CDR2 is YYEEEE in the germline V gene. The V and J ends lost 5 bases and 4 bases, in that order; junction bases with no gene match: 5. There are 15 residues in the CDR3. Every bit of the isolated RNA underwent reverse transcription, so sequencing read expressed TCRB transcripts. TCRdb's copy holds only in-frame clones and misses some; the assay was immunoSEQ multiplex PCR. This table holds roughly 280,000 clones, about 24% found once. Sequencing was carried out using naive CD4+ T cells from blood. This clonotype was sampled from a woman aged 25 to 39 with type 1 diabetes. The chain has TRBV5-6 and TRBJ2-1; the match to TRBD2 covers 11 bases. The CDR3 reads CASSFSGRGYNEQFF. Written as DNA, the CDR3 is TGTGCCAGCAGTTTTAGCGGGAGGGGATACAATGAGCAGTTCTTC.